The entry below gives a single TCR beta chain sequence along with its context. All donors were healthy, and all were Caucasian. The sample is drawn from a study of identical twins. The germline V gene encodes CDR1 LGHDT and CDR2 YNNKEL (reference sequence). The CDR3 is made up of 15 amino acids. Trimming at V came to 5 bases and at J to 0 bases, leaving 5 bases not matched to a gene. Unique molecular identifiers were present on the cDNA, and a universal primer site came from template switching. One entry per CDR3 protein results from TCRdb running MiXCR on the 5' RACE reads. The sample lists 1.5 million to 2 million distinct CDR3 sequences; under 35% were seen once.

Specimen: cord blood. The sequence derives from a newborn girl in good health. The gene calls are TRBV3-1 and TRBJ2-3, with 7 bases that match TRBD2. The CDR3 nucleotides are TGTGCCAGCAGCGATCTAGCGGATAGCACAGATACGCAGTATTTT. The encoded protein is CASSDLADSTDTQYF.